This T cell receptor beta chain was captured in a study of tumor and adjacent non-tumor tissue in lung cancer. In the study overall: On average, productive TCRbeta reads reached 4 million to 4.5 million per sample.

Ten or more counts support this clonotype. Its cognate antigen is unknown. Study observations and caveats: Top 100 clones took a larger repertoire share in normal lung. Tumor tissue had significantly higher TCR diversity than normal lung.

TCRbeta libraries were built with three rounds of nested PCR, modified from ARM-PCR. TCRdb reanalysed the multiplex PCR reads using MiXCR and keeps one entry per CDR3 protein. The table shows around 80,000 distinct CDR3 sequences, with around 76% occurring only once. This sample's RNA came from whole unsorted tissue. More than 3 cm separated this lung sample from the edge of the tumor. Chemotherapy-naive patients with new lung cancer underwent thoracic surgery in China, August–November 2014. V dropped 0 bases and J dropped 6; count of bases not matched to a gene: 10. This CDR3 contains 18 residues. CDR1 and CDR2 from the germline V gene are SGHNT and YYREEE (reference sequence).

Input material: distant non-tumor lung tissue. The clonotype was recovered from a man aged 65 to 85 with non-small cell lung cancer. The rearrangement links TRBV5-4 to TRBJ2-3, with 13 bases identical to TRBD2. The CDR3 bases are TGTGCCAGCAGCTTGGTTATTACTAGCGGGGGGGCCATGGATACGCAGTATTTT. As protein: CASSLVITSGGAMDTQYF.